Listed below are T cell receptor beta chains from one sample, sequenced in a study of control samples from healthy donors and cancer patients. Clones were sequenced by immunoSEQ multiplex PCR, and TCRdb holds only the in-frame ones, with some missing. The data hold some 130,000 clones, with roughly 92% observed a single time. The sample comprised blood. These receptors all come from a man in his late teens or twenties in good health. The CDR3 runs from the conserved cysteine through the conserved F or W. D genes are given only for firm matches. Clone size is given for some rows only: seen once, a few or many times, or a class if the clone is expanded.

V	size	D	J	CDR3	DNA
TRBV5-1	NA	NA	TRBJ1-4	CASSLRPTNEKLFF	TGCGCCAGCAGCCTCAGACCAACTAATGAAAAACTGTTTTTT
TRBV7-9	few	NA	TRBJ1-2	CASSLRGGYTF	TGTGCCAGCAGCCTTCGGGGTGGCTACACCTTC
TRBV2	NA	TRBD2	TRBJ2-5	CASSGSSSGGPNPETQYF	TGTGCCAGCAGTGGTTCGTCTAGCGGGGGGCCGAACCCAGAGACCCAGTACTTC
TRBV18	NA	NA	TRBJ1-4	CASSREVGEKLFF	TGTGCCAGCTCGAGGGAAGTAGGTGAAAAACTGTTTTTT
TRBV28	NA	TRBD1	TRBJ2-5	CASSFSQGAGETQYF	TGTGCCAGCAGTTTCTCCCAGGGGGCAGGGGAGACCCAGTACTTC
TRBV19	NA	NA	TRBJ2-3	CASSVSDTQYF	TGTGCCAGTAGTGTCTCAGATACGCAGTATTTT
TRBV6-5	NA	NA	TRBJ1-5	CASRPLGANNQPQHF	TGTGCCAGCAGGCCGCTGGGGGCCAACAATCAGCCCCAGCATTTT
TRBV15	NA	TRBD2	TRBJ2-1	CATSITIRTSGYNEQFF	TGTGCCACCAGCATTACTATCAGGACTAGCGGCTACAATGAGCAGTTCTTC
TRBV7-9	NA	NA	TRBJ2-2	CASSPTADGELFF	TGTGCCAGCAGCCCTACGGCGGACGGGGAGCTGTTTTTT
TRBV9	NA	NA	TRBJ1-4	CASSARSSNEKLFF	TGTGCCAGCAGCGCCCGCAGCTCCAATGAAAAACTGTTTTTT
TRBV12-3/TRBV12-4	NA	TRBD1	TRBJ1-5	CASSLQGDQPQHF	TGTGCCAGCAGTTTACAGGGGGATCAGCCCCAGCATTTT
TRBV3-1/TRBV3-2	NA	NA	TRBJ2-1	CASSPPRGRDTYNEQFF	TGTGCCAGCAGCCCCCCACGGGGCAGGGACACTTACAATGAGCAGTTCTTC
TRBV5-6	NA	NA	TRBJ1-1	CASSLEGLFTEAFF	TGTGCCAGCAGCTTGGAGGGGTTATTCACTGAAGCTTTCTTT
TRBV11-3	NA	TRBD1	TRBJ2-2	CASRWTGTGELFF	TGTGCCAGCAGATGGACAGGGACCGGGGAGCTGTTTTTT
TRBV2	NA	NA	TRBJ2-3	CASSGIAKSADTQYF	TGTGCCAGCAGTGGGATAGCAAAAAGTGCAGATACGCAGTATTTT
TRBV27	NA	TRBD1	TRBJ1-5	CASSFVGQGNQPQHF	TGTGCCAGCAGTTTCGTGGGACAGGGGAATCAGCCCCAGCATTTT
TRBV19	few	TRBD2	TRBJ2-5	CASSSLKRGPKETQYF	TGTGCCAGTAGTAGCCTTAAGCGGGGGCCAAAAGAGACCCAGTACTTC
TRBV5-1	once	NA	TRBJ1-6	CASSLAGLSPLHF	TGCGCCAGCAGCTTGGCAGGGTTATCACCCCTCCACTTT